This T cell receptor (beta chain) was identified in a study of T cells in Graves' hyperthyroidism and ophthalmopathy. Regarding the study as a whole: Among thyroid clonotypes expanded above 0.001, most also appeared in blood.

Notes on this clonotype: Its specificity is not known. The junction and the germline gene differ at one end; a read error may be behind it.

RNA transcripts served as the template for amplifying TCR beta CDR3 regions. The HTBI primer set was used in a first-round RT-PCR of the TCR CDR3. TCRdb re-derived calls from the multiplex PCR reads in MiXCR, one entry per CDR3 protein. The repertoire has a few hundred thousand distinct CDR3 sequences, 15% to 19% of them found once; the top ten carry 13% to 15%. There are 13 residues in the CDR3. Per the germline V gene, CDR1 is SGHRS and CDR2 is YFSETQ. If no ophthalmopathy progression occurred within 18 months, Graves' hyperthyroidism was stable. The chain employs TRBV5-1 and TRBJ2-3; D unclear. The receptor's source is a woman aged 18-29 years with Graves' hyperthyroidism. Input material: blood. The CDR3 region is CASSRLTTDAQYF. The DNA for the CDR3 is TGCGCCAGCAGCCGACTGACCACAGATGCGCAGTATTTT. The full variable domain, rest sourced from reference TRBV5-1 and TRBJ2-3, is KAGVTQTPRYLIKTRGQQVTLSCSPISGHRSVSWYQQTPGQGLQFLFEYFSETQRNKGNFPGRFSGRQFSNSRSEMNVSTLELGDSALYLCASSRLTTDAQYFGPGTRLTVL.